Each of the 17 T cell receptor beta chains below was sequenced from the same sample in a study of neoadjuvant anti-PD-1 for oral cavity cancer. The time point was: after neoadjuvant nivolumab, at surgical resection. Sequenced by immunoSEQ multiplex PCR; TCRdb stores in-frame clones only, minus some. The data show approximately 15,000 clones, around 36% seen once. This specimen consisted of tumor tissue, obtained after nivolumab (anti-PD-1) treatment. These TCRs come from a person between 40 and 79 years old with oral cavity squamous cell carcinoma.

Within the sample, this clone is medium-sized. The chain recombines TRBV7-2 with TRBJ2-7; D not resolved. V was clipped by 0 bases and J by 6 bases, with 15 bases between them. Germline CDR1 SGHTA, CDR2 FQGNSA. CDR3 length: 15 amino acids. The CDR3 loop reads CASSLAPKVPGEQYF. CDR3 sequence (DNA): TGTGCCAGCAGCTTAGCCCCAAAGGTACCCGGCGAGCAGTACTTC.

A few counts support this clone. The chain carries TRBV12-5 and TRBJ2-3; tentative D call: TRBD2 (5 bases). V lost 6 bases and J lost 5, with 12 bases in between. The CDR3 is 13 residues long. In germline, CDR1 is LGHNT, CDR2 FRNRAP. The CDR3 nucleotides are TGTGCTAGTGGCCCCGTAGGAGGAGATACGCAGTATTTT. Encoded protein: CASGPVGGDTQYF.

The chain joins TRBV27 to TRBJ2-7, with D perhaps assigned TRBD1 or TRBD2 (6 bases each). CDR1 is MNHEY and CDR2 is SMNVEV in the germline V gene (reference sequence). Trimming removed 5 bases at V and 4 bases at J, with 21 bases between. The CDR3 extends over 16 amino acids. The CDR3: CASSPRGLAGYYEQYF. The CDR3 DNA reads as TGTGCCAGCAGTCCTCGGGGGCTTGCGGGCTATTACGAGCAGTACTTC.

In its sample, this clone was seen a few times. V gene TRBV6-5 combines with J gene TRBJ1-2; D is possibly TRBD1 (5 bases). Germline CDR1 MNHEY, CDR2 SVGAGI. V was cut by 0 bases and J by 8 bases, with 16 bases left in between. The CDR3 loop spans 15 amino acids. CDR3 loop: CASSYSPRAGGGYTF. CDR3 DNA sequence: TGTGCCAGCAGTTACTCCCCCAGGGCCGGAGGAGGCTACACCTTC.

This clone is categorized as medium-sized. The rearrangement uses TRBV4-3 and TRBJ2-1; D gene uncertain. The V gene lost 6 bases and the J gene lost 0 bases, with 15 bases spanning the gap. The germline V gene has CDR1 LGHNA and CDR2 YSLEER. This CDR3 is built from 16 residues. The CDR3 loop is CASRSGPLSSYNEQFF. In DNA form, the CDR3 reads TGCGCCAGCAGATCAGGTCCTCTGAGCTCCTACAATGAGCAGTTCTTC.

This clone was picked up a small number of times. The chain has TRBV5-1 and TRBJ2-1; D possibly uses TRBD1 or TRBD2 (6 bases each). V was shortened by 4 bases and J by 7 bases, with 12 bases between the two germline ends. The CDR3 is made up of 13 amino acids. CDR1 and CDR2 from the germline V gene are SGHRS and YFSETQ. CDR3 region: CASSVGGGNEQFF. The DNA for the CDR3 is TGCGCCAGCAGCGTCGGGGGCGGGAATGAGCAGTTCTTC.

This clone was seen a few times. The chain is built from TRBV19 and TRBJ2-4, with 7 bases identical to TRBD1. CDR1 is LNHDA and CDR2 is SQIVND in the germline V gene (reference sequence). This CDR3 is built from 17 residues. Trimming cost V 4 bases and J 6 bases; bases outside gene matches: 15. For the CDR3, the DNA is TGTGCCAGTAGTACAAAAAGACAGGGAGTGGTCGGAAACATTCAGTACTTC. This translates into CASSTKRQGVVGNIQYF.

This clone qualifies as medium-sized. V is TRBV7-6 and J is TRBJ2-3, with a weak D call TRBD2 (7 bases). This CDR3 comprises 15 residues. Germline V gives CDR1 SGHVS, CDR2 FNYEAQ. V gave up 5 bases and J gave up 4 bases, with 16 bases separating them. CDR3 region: CASSPRGASPDTQYF. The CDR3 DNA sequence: TGTGCCAGCAGCCCCCGGGGGGCCAGCCCAGATACGCAGTATTTT. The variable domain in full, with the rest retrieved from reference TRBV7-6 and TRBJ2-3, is GAGVSQSPRYKVTKRGQDVALRCDPISGHVSLYWYRQALGQGPEFLTYFNYEAQQDKSGLPNDRFSAERPEGSISTLTIQRTEQRDSAMYRCASSPRGASPDTQYFGPGTRLTVL.

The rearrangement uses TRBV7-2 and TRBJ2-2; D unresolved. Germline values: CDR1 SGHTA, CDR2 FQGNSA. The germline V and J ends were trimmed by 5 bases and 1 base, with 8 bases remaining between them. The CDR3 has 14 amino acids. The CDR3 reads CASSVTMNTGELFF. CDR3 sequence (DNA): TGTGCCAGCAGCGTGACAATGAACACCGGGGAGCTGTTTTTT.

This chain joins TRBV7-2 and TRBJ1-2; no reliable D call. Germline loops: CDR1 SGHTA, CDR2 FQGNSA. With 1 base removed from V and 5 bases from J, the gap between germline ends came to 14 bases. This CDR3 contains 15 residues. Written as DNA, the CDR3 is TGTGCCAGCAGCTTAGAGGTAGCTGTTAGGTATGGCTACACCTTC. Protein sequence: CASSLEVAVRYGYTF.

The CDR3 coding sequence is TGCAGCGCCAAGACAGGAGGGAGCACTGAAGCTTTCTTT. As protein: CSAKTGGSTEAFF. J is TRBJ1-1 and V is TRBV29-1; a weak D match, TRBD1 (6 bases). V shed 7 bases and J shed 4 bases, with 16 bases lying between them. There are 13 residues in the CDR3. Germline CDR1 and CDR2: SQVTM and ANQGSEA.

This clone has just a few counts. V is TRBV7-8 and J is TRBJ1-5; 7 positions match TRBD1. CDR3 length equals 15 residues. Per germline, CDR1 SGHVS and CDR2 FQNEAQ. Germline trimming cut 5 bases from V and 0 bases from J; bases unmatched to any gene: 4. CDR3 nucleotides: TGTGCCAGCAGCAGGGACAGAAATAGCAATCAGCCCCAGCATTTT. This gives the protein CASSRDRNSNQPQHF.

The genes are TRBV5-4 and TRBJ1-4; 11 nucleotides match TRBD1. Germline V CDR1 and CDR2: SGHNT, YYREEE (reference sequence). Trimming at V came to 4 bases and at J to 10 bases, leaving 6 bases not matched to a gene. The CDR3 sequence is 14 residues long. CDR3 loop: CASSLDRGQGKLFF. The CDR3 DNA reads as TGTGCCAGCAGCCTGGACAGGGGGCAGGGAAAACTGTTTTTT.

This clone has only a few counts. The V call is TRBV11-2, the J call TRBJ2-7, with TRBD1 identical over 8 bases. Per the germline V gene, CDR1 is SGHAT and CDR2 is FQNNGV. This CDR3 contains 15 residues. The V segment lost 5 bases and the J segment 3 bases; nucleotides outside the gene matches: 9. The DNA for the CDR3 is TGTGCCAGCAGCCCCCGGACAGGGTTGAACTACGAGCAGTACTTC. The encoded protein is CASSPRTGLNYEQYF.

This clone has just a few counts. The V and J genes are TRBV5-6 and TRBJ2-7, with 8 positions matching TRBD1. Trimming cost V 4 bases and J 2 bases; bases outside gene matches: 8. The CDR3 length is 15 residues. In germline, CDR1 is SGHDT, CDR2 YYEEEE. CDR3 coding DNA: TGTGCCAGCAGCACCTCACCGACAGGGGCCTACGAGCAGTACTTC. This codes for CASSTSPTGAYEQYF. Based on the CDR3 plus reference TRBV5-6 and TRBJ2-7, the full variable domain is DAGVTQSPTHLIKTRGQQVTLRCSPKSGHDTVSWYQQALGQGPQFIFQYYEEEERQRGNFPDRFSGHQFPNYSSELNVNALLLGDSALYLCASSTSPTGAYEQYFGPGTRLTVT.

The CDR3 region is CASSLGTGAFYSNQPQHF. In DNA form, the CDR3 reads TGTGCCAGCAGCTTGGGGACAGGGGCCTTCTATAGCAATCAGCCCCAGCATTTT. This chain connects TRBV7-6 to TRBJ1-5, with 10 bases aligning to TRBD1. V was clipped by 3 bases and J by 0 bases; unmatched bases: 8. Germline V CDR1 and CDR2: SGHVS, FNYEAQ. CDR3 size: 18 residues.

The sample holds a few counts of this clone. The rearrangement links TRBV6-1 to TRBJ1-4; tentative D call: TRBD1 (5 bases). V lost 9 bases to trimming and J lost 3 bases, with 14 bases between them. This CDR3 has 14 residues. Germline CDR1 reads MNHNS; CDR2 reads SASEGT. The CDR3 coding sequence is TGTGCCAGTGGTAGGGGCGGGTCTAATGAAAAACTGTTTTTT. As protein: CASGRGGSNEKLFF.